This T cell receptor beta chain was sequenced in a study of cytomegalovirus exposure and HLA in healthy donors. As for this clone: Its cognate antigen is unknown.

Study results and caveats: TRBV6-2, TRBV6-3 and some other V segments were excluded as indistinguishable. Previous analysis showed most TCR beta V segments were productive about 90% or about 30% of the time.

Nominally healthy donors provided the samples, though records likely missed some immune exposures. Primers included in the PCR were 60 Vbeta and 13 Jbeta primers. Clones were sequenced by immunoSEQ multiplex PCR, and TCRdb holds only the in-frame ones, with some missing. The sample lists roughly 150,000 clones; 65% to 90% were seen once. Germline CDR1 and CDR2: SGDLS and YYNGEE. Trimming cost V 0 bases and J 3 bases, with 18 bases left between them. This CDR3 comprises 17 residues. The chain joins TRBV9 to TRBJ1-1; tentatively, D is TRBD1 (6 bases). This clonotype was sampled from a male donor in good health and CMV-seronegative. The sample comprised PBMCs. The CDR3 sequence is CASSVVGTRGLDTEAFF. The DNA of the CDR3 is TGTGCCAGCAGCGTAGTGGGAACCAGGGGTTTAGACACTGAAGCTTTCTTT. The entire variable domain, with the rest obtained from reference TRBV9 and TRBJ1-1, is as follows: DSGVTQTPKHLITATGQRVTLRCSPRSGDLSVYWYQQSLDQGLQFLIQYYNGEERAKGNILERFSAQQFPDLHSELNLSSLELGDSALYFCASSVVGTRGLDTEAFFGQGTRLTVV.